This TCR beta chain is from a study of T cell changes during pregnancy in multiple sclerosis. The CDR3 extends over 15 amino acids. Trimming removed 7 bases at V and 8 bases at J, with 23 bases between. Germline assignment: CDR1 SNHLY and CDR2 FYNNEI. Measured with immunoSEQ multiplex PCR; TCRdb has only the in-frame clones, and not every one. The sample has 56,000 or so clones; approximately 91% are singletons. The receptor comes from a female donor with multiple sclerosis, enrolled in a pregnancy study. The V gene is TRBV2, the J gene TRBJ1-2; D gene unclear. Sequenced material: peripheral blood, taken after pregnancy. The CDR3 coding sequence is TGTGCCAGCATGACCCTTCTTAGGACCTCGGGGGGCTACACCTTC. It yields the protein CASMTLLRTSGGYTF.